What follows is one T cell receptor (beta chain) and its context. The sample belongs to a study of T cells in Graves' hyperthyroidism and ophthalmopathy. The source material, RNA transcripts, was used to amplify TCR beta CDR3 regions. A set of HTBI primers served as the primers for a first-round RT-PCR of the TCR CDR3. TCRdb recomputed calls from the multiplex PCR reads with MiXCR, one row per CDR3 protein. The top ten clones hold 25% to 30% of a sample with approximately 400,000 distinct CDR3 sequences, about 14% of them seen once. The CDR3 covers 17 residues. Germline CDR1 is MGHRA and CDR2 is YSYEKL. The junction had 7 bases not matched to a gene; V was cut back by 3 bases and J by 0 bases.

Material for sequencing was blood. The receptor was isolated from a man in his forties or fifties with Graves' ophthalmopathy. V usage is TRBV4-1 and J usage is TRBJ2-2, with 7 bases matching TRBD2. The CDR3 loop reads CASSHKTGGPNTGELFF. CDR3 nucleotides: TGCGCCAGCAGCCATAAGACGGGAGGACCGAACACCGGGGAGCTGTTTTTT.